The 29 T cell receptor beta chains given below trace back to one sample, sequenced in a study of T cell changes during pregnancy in multiple sclerosis (dated by TCRdb to between 2018 and 2021). Libraries were made using the immunoSEQ multiplex PCR assay. What TCRdb holds here is the immuneACCESS table cut down to in-frame rearrangements. Part of the clones is not present; checked against another copy, under half of the missing clones reflect an unresolved V gene, and the others are unexplained. For this sample there are roughly 20,000 clones; about 88% appear just once. About 8% of the sample goes to the ten largest clones. The material was CD8+ T cells from peripheral blood mononuclear cells, obtained in the second trimester of pregnancy. These receptor sequences come from a female donor in good health, enrolled as a control in a pregnancy study.

This chain links TRBV6-5 with TRBJ2-5; 7 bases map to TRBD2. V lost 5 bases to trimming and J lost 2 bases; unmatched junction nucleotides: 8. CDR1 and CDR2 from the germline V gene are MNHEY and SVGAGI. The CDR3 runs to 15 residues. CDR3 region: CASSQRDLPQETQYF. The CDR3 DNA reads TGTGCCAGCAGTCAGCGGGACTTGCCGCAAGAGACCCAGTACTTC.

A few counts support this clone. The chain has TRBV7-9 and TRBJ1-5; TRBD1 agrees at 8 bases. V lost 5 bases to trimming and J lost 9 bases; unmatched junction nucleotides: 9. The CDR3 runs 14 residues. Germline loops: CDR1 SEHNR, CDR2 FQNEAQ (reference sequence). The CDR3 DNA follows: TGTGCCAGCAGCCTAGGACAGGGTTTTTGGCCCCAGCATTTT. It codes for CASSLGQGFWPQHF.

The chain combines TRBV19 with TRBJ2-3; maybe TRBD2 (5 bases). This CDR3 has 12 residues. The germline V and J ends were trimmed by 7 bases and 3 bases, with 8 bases remaining between them. Per the germline V gene, CDR1 is LNHDA and CDR2 is SQIVND (reference sequence). The CDR3 loop reads CASTGETDTQYF. CDR3 coding DNA: TGTGCCAGTACCGGGGAGACAGATACGCAGTATTTT.

The chain joins TRBV5-1 to TRBJ2-5, with TRBD1 as a possible D gene (6 bases). CDR3 length equals 14 residues. The V gene lost 3 bases and the J gene lost 1 base, with 10 bases spanning the gap. Germline V CDR1 and CDR2: SGHRS, YFSETQ. The CDR3 here is CASSSYRVQETQYF. As DNA, the CDR3 is TGCGCCAGCAGCTCCTACAGGGTCCAAGAGACCCAGTACTTC.

The chain uses TRBV6-4 and TRBJ2-1; 8 positions agree with TRBD2. This CDR3 is 15 amino acids long. From germline, CDR1 is MRHNA and CDR2 SNTAGT. After removal of 5 bases from V and 3 bases from J, the junction contained 6 bases not matched to a gene. The CDR3: CASSPVAGSYNEQFF. CDR3 DNA: TGTGCCAGCAGTCCGGTAGCGGGGAGCTACAATGAGCAGTTCTTC.

The gene calls are TRBV6-1 and TRBJ2-5; 9 positions agree with TRBD2. V lost 3 bases and J lost 1; bases outside the gene matches: 6. Germline CDR1 is MNHNS and CDR2 is SASEGT. The CDR3 contains 16 residues. The CDR3 bases are TGTGCCAGCAGTGACTTAGCGGGGGCCCTCCAAGAGACCCAGTACTTC. Its translation: CASSDLAGALQETQYF.

CDR3 sequence reads: CASSLSREAFF. In DNA, the CDR3 is TGTGCCAGCAGCTTGTCCAGGGAAGCTTTCTTT. The chain uses TRBV5-6 and TRBJ1-1; D unclear. The length of the CDR3 is 11 residues. Trimming cost V 1 base and J 8 bases, with 6 bases left between them. CDR1 and CDR2 (germline): SGHDT, YYEEEE. Filled out from reference TRBV5-6 and TRBJ1-1, the complete variable domain reads DAGVTQSPTHLIKTRGQQVTLRCSPKSGHDTVSWYQQALGQGPQFIFQYYEEEERQRGNFPDRFSGHQFPNYSSELNVNALLLGDSALYLCASSLSREAFFGQGTRLTVV.

The chain carries TRBV7-9 and TRBJ2-1; possibly TRBD2 for D (5 bases). Per the germline V gene, CDR1 is SEHNR and CDR2 is FQNEAQ (reference sequence). Trimming took off 5 bases at V and 5 bases at J, with 16 bases between the two ends. The CDR3 loop spans 15 amino acids. This chain's CDR3 is CASSLSEQSNNEQFF. The DNA for the CDR3 is TGTGCCAGCAGCCTTAGCGAGCAATCGAACAATGAGCAGTTCTTC.

This chain joins TRBV15 and TRBJ1-5; 11 nucleotides align to TRBD1. This CDR3 has 15 residues. After removal of 8 bases from V and 6 bases from J, the junction contained 9 bases not matched to a gene. Germline V gene sequence: CDR1 LNHNV, CDR2 YYDKDF (reference sequence). For the CDR3, the DNA is TGTGCCACCGCTGTGGACAGGGGGCAAAGTCAGCCCCAGCATTTT. Amino acids: CATAVDRGQSQPQHF.

The chain employs TRBV29-1 and TRBJ1-2; a weak D match, TRBD1 (5 bases). The germline V gene has CDR1 SQVTM and CDR2 ANQGSEA. The CDR3 is 16 residues long. Trimming left V 6 bases short and J 0 bases short, with 20 bases between. The CDR3 sequence is CSVLIQGGRSNYGYTF. Written as DNA, the CDR3 is TGCAGCGTCCTCATCCAGGGAGGCCGATCTAACTATGGCTACACCTTC.

J is TRBJ1-2 and V is TRBV7-9, with 8 bases identical to TRBD1. Germline trimming cut 1 base from V and 3 bases from J; bases unmatched to any gene: 10. The CDR3 has 17 amino acids. CDR1 and CDR2 from the germline V gene are SEHNR and FQNEAQ (reference sequence). The CDR3 DNA follows: TGTGCCAGCAGCTTAGTACAGGGGGGGGGATTGCACTATGGCTACACCTTC. This sequence encodes CASSLVQGGGLHYGYTF. Full variable domain (missing parts from reference TRBV7-9 and TRBJ1-2): DTGVSQNPRHKITKRGQNVTFRCDPISEHNRLYWYRQTLGQGPEFLTYFQNEAQLEKSRLLSDRFSAERPKGSFSTLEIQRTEQGDSAMYLCASSLVQGGGLHYGYTFGSGTRLTVV.

The V gene is TRBV6-4, the J gene TRBJ2-2; D is possibly TRBD1 (5 bases). The CDR3 loop spans 13 amino acids. V gave up 6 bases and J gave up 6 bases, with 11 bases separating them. The V gene's germline CDR1 is MRHNA and CDR2 SNTAGT. In DNA, the CDR3 is TGTGCCAGCAGCCCAGGGTCATCCGGGGAGCTGTTTTTT. Its protein product is CASSPGSSGELFF.

The CDR3 reads CASIPWREYTGELFF. CDR3 DNA: TGTGCCAGCATCCCATGGCGGGAGTACACCGGGGAGCTGTTTTTT. The chain has TRBV6-5 and TRBJ2-2; 7 bases are a match to TRBD2. CDR1 is MNHEY, CDR2 SVGAGI, per germline. CDR3 length equals 15 residues. The V and J ends lost 7 bases and 3 bases, in that order; junction bases with no gene match: 8.

The gene calls are TRBV12-5 and TRBJ2-1, with D unresolved. CDR3 length: 11 residues. Germline V gene lookup returns CDR1 LGHNT and CDR2 FRNRAP. V dropped 5 bases and J dropped 5 bases, with 4 bases sitting between them. This chain's CDR3 is CASGANNEQFF. DNA for the CDR3: TGTGCTAGTGGTGCTAACAATGAGCAGTTCTTC.

The rearrangement uses TRBV30 and TRBJ1-6; 7 nucleotides align to TRBD1. The CDR3 runs 13 residues. CDR1 is GTSNPN, CDR2 SVGIG, per germline (reference sequence). This CDR3 is CALSGTENSPLHF. The DNA of the CDR3 is TGTGCACTCTCCGGGACAGAGAATTCACCCCTCCACTTT. The full variable domain, rest sourced from reference TRBV30 and TRBJ1-6, is SQTIHQWPATLVQPVGSPLSLECTVEGTSNPNLYWYRQAAGRGLQLLFYSVGIGQISSEVPQNLSASRPQDRQFILSSKKLLLSDSGFYLCALSGTENSPLHFGNGTRLTVT.

The chain uses TRBV19 and TRBJ1-1; 7 positions match TRBD1. Germline lookup yields CDR1 LNHDA and CDR2 SQIVND (reference sequence). V lost 5 bases, J lost 5 bases, and 8 bases stayed unmatched. This CDR3 comprises 14 residues. CDR3 amino acids: CASSSPRGWTEAFF. For the CDR3, the DNA is TGTGCCAGTAGTTCCCCCAGGGGGTGGACTGAAGCTTTCTTT.

The chain carries TRBV6-1 and TRBJ2-7; weak D call: TRBD2 (5 bases). The V end lost 10 bases, the J end lost 0 bases, and 10 bases lay between the germline ends. CDR1 is MNHNS and CDR2 is SASEGT in the germline V gene. CDR3 length equals 12 residues. CDR3 in amino acids: CATNGDSYEQYF. The CDR3 nucleotides are TGTGCCACCAACGGGGACTCCTACGAGCAGTACTTC.

This sequence joins TRBV7-9 and TRBJ2-7; 8 bases are shared with TRBD1. V lost 4 bases to trimming and J lost 0 bases; unmatched junction nucleotides: 2. This CDR3 is 14 amino acids long. Germline V gives CDR1 SEHNR, CDR2 FQNEAQ (reference sequence). Written as DNA, the CDR3 is TGTGCCAGCAGCTCGGACAGGGCCTCCTACGAGCAGTACTTC. This sequence encodes CASSSDRASYEQYF. The complete variable domain, with remaining parts taken from reference TRBV7-9 and TRBJ2-7, reads DTGVSQNPRHKITKRGQNVTFRCDPISEHNRLYWYRQTLGQGPEFLTYFQNEAQLEKSRLLSDRFSAERPKGSFSTLEIQRTEQGDSAMYLCASSSDRASYEQYFGPGTRLTVT.

The V gene is TRBV11-2, the J gene TRBJ1-1, with 8 positions matching TRBD1. Germline V gene lookup returns CDR1 SGHAT and CDR2 FQNNGV. The CDR3 is made up of 16 amino acids. Losses at the gene ends were 5 bases for V and 1 base for J; bases not matched to a gene: 9. CDR3 sequence: CASSRRQGISNTEAFF. The CDR3 region has the DNA TGTGCCAGCAGCCGGAGACAGGGGATATCGAACACTGAAGCTTTCTTT.

The gene calls are TRBV6-4 and TRBJ2-1; 10 bases are a match to TRBD2. The germline gives CDR1 MRHNA, CDR2 SNTAGT. This CDR3 has 16 residues. After removal of 0 bases from V and 4 bases from J, the junction contained 3 bases not matched to a gene. The CDR3 DNA is TGTGCCAGCAGTGACTCTACTAGCGGGGATTACAATGAGCAGTTCTTC. Translation: CASSDSTSGDYNEQFF.

The rearrangement joins TRBV2 to TRBJ1-4; TRBD1 aligns across 8 bases. From germline, CDR1 is SNHLY and CDR2 FYNNEI. The CDR3 contains 16 residues. V shed 7 bases and J 5 bases; nucleotides not matched to a gene: 12. DNA of the CDR3: TGTGCCAGCATACCACAGCAGCCAGGGGGCAATGAAAAACTGTTTTTT. Protein product: CASIPQQPGGNEKLFF.

This chain links TRBV6-1 with TRBJ1-5, with D perhaps TRBD1 (6 bases). The CDR3 sequence is 15 residues long. With 6 bases removed from V and 7 bases from J, the gap between germline ends came to 19 bases. Germline values: CDR1 MNHNS, CDR2 SASEGT. The chain's CDR3 is CASSAREGGGQPQHF. The CDR3 region has the DNA TGTGCCAGCAGCGCCCGGGAGGGGGGTGGCCAGCCCCAGCATTTT.

Only a few counts were recorded for this clone. V gene TRBV6-1 combines with J gene TRBJ1-3; a possible D gene is TRBD1 (6 bases). Germline CDR1 MNHNS, CDR2 SASEGT. The CDR3 is made up of 15 amino acids. Deletions cut 0 bases from V and 6 bases from J, with 12 bases between. The CDR3 DNA reads as TGTGCCAGCAGTGAAGCGAGTTCAGGGGCAAACACCATATATTTT. It encodes CASSEASSGANTIYF.

This clone was detected a few times. This rearrangement joins TRBV19 to TRBJ2-1; 10 bases fit TRBD2. CDR1 is LNHDA and CDR2 is SQIVND in the germline V gene (reference sequence). Unmatched junction bases numbered 12, after V lost 3 bases and J lost 4 bases. CDR3 length: 18 residues. Here the CDR3 DNA reads TGTGCCAGTAGTATCGGGCCCATTAGCGGGAGGTTTTACAATGAGCAGTTCTTC. Its translation: CASSIGPISGRFYNEQFF. The full variable domain, with the rest looked up from reference TRBV19 and TRBJ2-1, is DGGITQSPKYLFRKEGQNVTLSCEQNLNHDAMYWYRQDPGQGLRLIYYSQIVNDFQKGDIAEGYSVSREKKESFPLTVTSAQKNPTAFYLCASSIGPISGRFYNEQFFGPGTRLTVL.

V is TRBV19 and J is TRBJ2-5; no reliable D call. Germline CDR1 reads LNHDA; CDR2 reads SQIVND (reference sequence). V lost 4 bases to trimming and J lost 5 bases, with 8 bases between them. CDR3 length: 12 residues. CDR3: CASSNTPETQYF. The CDR3 nucleotides are TGTGCCAGTAGTAACACACCGGAGACCCAGTACTTC.

This rearrangement joins TRBV7-8 to TRBJ2-3; 8 bases align to TRBD2. The CDR3 totals 16 residues. Germline V lookup: CDR1 SGHVS, CDR2 FQNEAQ. With 5 bases clipped from V and 5 bases from J, the junction kept 12 bases outside the gene matches. As DNA, the CDR3 is TGTGCCAGCAGCCCACTAAGCGGGAGAGATGGAGATACGCAGTATTTT. Amino acids: CASSPLSGRDGDTQYF.

Only a few counts were recorded for this clone. The chain combines TRBV5-3 with TRBJ2-7; 12 nucleotides align to TRBD1. TRBV5-3 is an ORF; its function is uncertain. This CDR3 region has 18 residues. V trimming: 4 bases; J trimming: 5 bases; junction bases outside the gene matches: 16. The CDR3, as DNA: TGTGCCAGAAGCCCCGGCCGGCGGGACAGGGGGCGCGTGGACGAGCAGTACTTC. It translates to CARSPGRRDRGRVDEQYF.

The rearrangement links TRBV28 to TRBJ2-7; TRBD1 matches at 7 bases. CDR1 MDHEN and CDR2 SYDVKM come from the germline V gene. V gave up 6 bases and J gave up 3 bases; unmatched junction bases: 8. This CDR3 comprises 14 residues. The CDR3 DNA reads as TGTGCCAGCAGACCACCGGGACAGTACTACGAGCAGTACTTC. The encoded protein is CASRPPGQYYEQYF.

The chain has TRBV7-6 and TRBJ1-2, with 10 bases aligning to TRBD1. Trimming took 5 bases from V and 6 from J; bases not matched to a gene: 6. Germline V gives CDR1 SGHVS, CDR2 FNYEAQ. CDR3 size: 14 residues. CDR3: CASSPEGTGDGYTF. The DNA for the CDR3 is TGTGCCAGCAGCCCCGAGGGGACAGGGGATGGCTACACCTTC.